The clone carrying this T cell receptor beta chain was counted between two and nine times. The antigen is undetermined. The data stem from a study of T cells in Graves' hyperthyroidism and ophthalmopathy. Amplified TCR beta CDR3 regions came from RNA transcripts. First-round RT-PCR with HTBI primers amplified the TCR CDR3 region. Via MiXCR, TCRdb re-called the multiplex PCR reads, giving one row per CDR3 protein. Here the sample spans about 640,000 distinct CDR3 sequences, around 15% being singletons. General study findings and limits: Most thyroid-expanded clonotypes above 0.001 were also found in blood. Ophthalmopathy, as predicted by the model, came a median around 6.7 months after the prediction.

Clinical symptoms, serum thyroxine and TRAb, thyroid ultrasound and orbital computed tomography together formed the diagnostic basis. The authors took PBMCs from 8.5 to 10 ml fresh peripheral blood. The receptor was derived from a woman aged 45-60 years with Graves' ophthalmopathy. What was sequenced was blood.

CDR3 amino acids: CASSGELAGGIHEQFF. CDR3 sequence (DNA): TGTGCCAGCAGCGGGGAACTAGCGGGAGGGATCCATGAGCAGTTCTTC. The chain uses TRBV11-1 and TRBJ2-1, with TRBD2 identical over 13 bases. The CDR3 totals 16 residues. Germline trimming cut 5 bases from V and 8 bases from J; bases unmatched to any gene: 9. The germline V gene has CDR1 SGHAT and CDR2 FQDESV (reference sequence). Full variable domain (outside the CDR3, taken from reference TRBV11-1 and TRBJ2-1): EAEVAQSPRYKITEKSQAVAFWCDPISGHATLYWYRQILGQGPELLVQFQDESVVDDSQLPKDRFSAERLKGVDSTLKIQPAELGDSAMYLCASSGELAGGIHEQFFGPGTRLTVL.